Following are 3 T cell receptor beta chains from one sample sequenced in a study of molecular identifiers for immune sequencing clone quantification. Each CDR3 protein gets one entry after TCRdb re-called the PCR reads with MiXCR. The table has 40,000 to 45,000 distinct CDR3 sequences, under 25% seen once. What was sequenced was naive CD8+ T cells from blood, with Jurkat cell RNA spiked in. Documented subset: FACS-sorted CD8+CD4-CCR7+CD45RA+ naive T cells. These receptors all stem from a human donor in good health. Some libraries in this study had Jurkat cell RNA spiked in.

This clonotype was observed at least ten times. The chain is built from TRBV29-1 and TRBJ1-1; no reliable D call. This CDR3 is built from 13 residues. Germline values: CDR1 SQVTM, CDR2 ANQGSEA. Trimming took 3 bases from V and 1 from J, leaving 9 bases between them. This CDR3 is CSVDRPPNTEAFF. The CDR3 DNA sequence: TGCAGCGTTGATAGGCCTCCGAACACTGAAGCTTTCTTT.

This clonotype was counted between two and nine times. The V gene is TRBV4-1, the J gene TRBJ2-7, with TRBD1 identical over 10 bases. Losses at the gene ends were 4 bases for V and 2 bases for J; bases not matched to a gene: 14. The V gene's germline CDR1 is MGHRA and CDR2 YSYEKL. This CDR3 is built from 18 residues. This chain's CDR3 is CASSRQGPGTGDPYEQYF. The CDR3 bases are TGCGCCAGCAGCCGCCAGGGTCCCGGGACAGGGGACCCCTACGAGCAGTACTTC.

Many counts were recorded for this clonotype. V is TRBV28 and J is TRBJ1-1; D is undetermined. This CDR3 spans 13 amino acids. Looked up from germline, CDR1 is MDHEN and CDR2 is SYDVKM. V was trimmed by 4 bases and J by 0 bases, leaving 6 bases between them. CDR3 region: CASSSSMNTEAFF. Here the CDR3 DNA reads TGTGCCAGCAGTTCTTCAATGAACACTGAAGCTTTCTTT. Using reference TRBV28 and TRBJ1-1 for the parts outside the CDR3, the full variable domain is DVKVTQSSRYLVKRTGEKVFLECVQDMDHENMFWYRQDPGLGLRLIYFSYDVKMKEKGDIPEGYSVSREKKERFSLILESASTNQTSMYLCASSSSMNTEAFFGQGTRLTVV.